This TCR beta chain is drawn from a study of somatic mutations in cytotoxic T cells in rheumatoid arthritis. CDR3 length equals 14 residues. V lost 6 bases, J lost 0 bases, and 10 bases lay in between. Germline loops: CDR1 LNHDA, CDR2 SQIVND (reference sequence). The method was immunoSEQ multiplex PCR; TCRdb's version includes in-frame clones alone and lacks a portion of them. Seen here are 15,000 to 20,000 clones, roughly 70% observed once, and the top ten hold under 5.5%. The sequence came from a man in his 60s in good health. Sequencing used CD8+ T cells sorted from blood. The chain carries TRBV19 and TRBJ2-3; possibly TRBD2 for D (5 bases). CDR3 DNA: TGTGCCAGTAGCAAGGGAGCTAGCACAGATACGCAGTATTTT. This sequence encodes CASSKGASTDTQYF.